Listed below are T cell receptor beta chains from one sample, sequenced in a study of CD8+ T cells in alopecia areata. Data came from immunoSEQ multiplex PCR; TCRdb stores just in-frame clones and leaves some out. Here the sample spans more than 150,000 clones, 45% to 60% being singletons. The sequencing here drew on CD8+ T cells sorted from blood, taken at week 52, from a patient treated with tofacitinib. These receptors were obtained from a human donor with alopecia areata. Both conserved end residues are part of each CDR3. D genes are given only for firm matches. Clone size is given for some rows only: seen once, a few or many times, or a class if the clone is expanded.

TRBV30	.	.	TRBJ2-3	CAWSVIPDTQYF	TGTGCCTGGAGTGTAATACCAGATACGCAGTATTTT
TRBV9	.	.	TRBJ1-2	CASSVETEPGGYTF	TGTGCCAGCAGCGTCGAGACAGAGCCAGGAGGCTACACCTTC
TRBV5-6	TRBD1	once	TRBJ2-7	CASSSTGEVPYEQYF	TGTGCCAGCAGCTCGACAGGGGAAGTACCCTACGAGCAGTACTTC
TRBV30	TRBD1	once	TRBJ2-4	CAWSVDREIYIQYF	TGTGCCTGGAGTGTGGACAGGGAGATATACATTCAGTACTTC
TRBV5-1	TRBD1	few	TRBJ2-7	CASSLGQGMYEQYF	TGCGCCAGCAGCTTGGGACAGGGGATGTACGAGCAGTACTTC
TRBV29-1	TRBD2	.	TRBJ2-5	CSVEGYRGGGETQYF	TGCAGCGTTGAAGGATACCGGGGGGGCGGCGAGACCCAGTACTTC
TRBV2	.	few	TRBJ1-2	CASSVSPWDGYTF	TGTGCCAGCAGTGTAAGTCCCTGGGATGGCTACACCTTC
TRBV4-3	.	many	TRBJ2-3	CASSQEWTLYTQYF	TGCGCCAGCAGCCAAGAATGGACGCTATATACGCAGTATTTT
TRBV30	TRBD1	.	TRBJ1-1	CAWGTGWHTEAFF	TGTGCCTGGGGGACAGGGTGGCACACTGAAGCTTTCTTT
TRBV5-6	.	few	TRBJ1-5	CASSLSVGVQPQHF	TGTGCCAGCAGCTTGTCTGTGGGGGTTCAGCCCCAGCATTTT
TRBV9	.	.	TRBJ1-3	CASSVLGVPTSGNTIYF	TGTGCCAGCAGCGTACTGGGGGTACCAACCTCTGGAAACACCATATATTTT
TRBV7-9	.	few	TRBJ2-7	CASSLGVYEQYF	TGTGCCAGCAGCTTAGGGGTCTACGAGCAGTACTTC
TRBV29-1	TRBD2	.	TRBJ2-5	CSARGGGETQYF	TGCAGCGCTCGGGGGGGCGGAGAGACCCAGTACTTC
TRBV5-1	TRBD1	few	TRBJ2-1	CASSSPTDRGYYNEQFF	TGCGCCAGCAGCTCGCCTACGGACAGGGGGTACTACAATGAGCAGTTCTTC
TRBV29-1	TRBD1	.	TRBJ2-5	CSVGTGEVETQYF	TGCAGCGTAGGGACAGGGGAGGTGGAGACCCAGTACTTC
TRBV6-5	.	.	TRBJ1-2	CASSYGSYYGYTF	TGTGCCAGCAGTTACGGGTCGTACTATGGCTACACCTTC
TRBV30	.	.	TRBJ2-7	CAWSPGTYEQYF	TGTGCCTGGAGTCCCGGAACCTACGAGCAGTACTTC
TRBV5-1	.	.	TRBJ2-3	CASSLAEDTQYF	TGCGCCAGCAGCTTGGCAGAAGATACGCAGTATTTT
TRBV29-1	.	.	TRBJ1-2	CSVESPDRPNYGYTF	TGCAGCGTTGAGAGCCCCGACAGGCCCAACTATGGCTACACCTTC